The rows below give T cell receptor beta chains drawn from one sample of a study of CD8 T cells in ankylosing spondylitis. TCRdb used MiXCR to reprocess the 5' RACE reads, holding one entry per CDR3 protein. This sample has over 700,000 distinct CDR3 sequences, with about 20% found just once. Sequenced material: blood, either unsorted or a sorted T cell fraction (not recorded which). All receptors derive from a male donor with ankylosing spondylitis. CDR3s include the opening cysteine and the closing phenylalanine or tryptophan. A D gene is named only where the DNA matches it firmly. Size is stated for part of the rows, as once, few or many counts, or as a class when the clone is expanded.

>TRBV5-1|TRBJ2-7|many|-
CASSLVGSREQYF
TGCGCCAGCAGCTTGGTGGGGTCCCGCGAGCAGTACTTC
>TRBV6-2/TRBV6-3|TRBJ2-7|-|TRBD2
CASSYYSAGRGDEQYF
TGTGCCAGCAGTTACTATTCAGCAGGCCGGGGGGACGAGCAGTACTTC
>TRBV6-2/TRBV6-3|TRBJ1-1|-|-
CASSTTPNTEAFF
TGTGCCAGCTCAACGACACCGAACACTGAAGCTTTCTTT
>TRBV12-3/TRBV12-4|TRBJ2-1|-|TRBD1
CASLVWGQGNEQFF
TGTGCCAGTTTAGTATGGGGACAGGGAAATGAGCAGTTCTTC
>TRBV29-1|TRBJ1-1|few|-
CSVEDRGAFF
TGCAGCGTTGAAGATCGTGGCGCTTTCTTT
>TRBV7-3|TRBJ2-1|-|TRBD1
CASSSRGTVPYNEQFF
TGTGCCAGCAGCTCGCGTGGGACAGTTCCCTACAATGAGCAGTTCTTC
>TRBV3-1|TRBJ1-3|many|-
CASSQDSGNTIYF
TGCGCCAGCAGCCAAGACTCGGGAAACACCATATATTTT
>TRBV7-6|TRBJ2-3|-|TRBD2
CASSLGLAGEGPDTQYF
TGTGCCAGCAGCTTGGGACTAGCGGGAGAAGGACCAGATACGCAGTATTTT
>TRBV20-1|TRBJ1-1|few|-
CSASRPERLVNTEAFF
TGCAGTGCTAGTCGCCCGGAGCGGTTAGTGAACACTGAAGCTTTCTTT
>TRBV7-2|TRBJ2-5|many|-
CASSSNWAETQYF
TGTGCCAGCAGCTCGAACTGGGCAGAGACCCAGTACTTC
>TRBV6-2/TRBV6-3|TRBJ2-1|-|TRBD1
CASSSRTGSYNEQFF
TGTGCCAGCAGTTCTCGGACAGGGTCCTACAATGAGCAGTTCTTC
>TRBV3-1|TRBJ2-1|few|-
CASSQEGFEFF
TGTGCCAGCAGCCAAGAGGGGTTCGAGTTCTTC
>TRBV7-6|TRBJ2-3|-|TRBD2
CASSFPGTSGIDGDTQYF
TGTGCCAGCAGCTTCCCCGGGACTAGCGGGATAGATGGAGATACGCAGTATTTT
>TRBV30|TRBJ1-2|-|-
CAWSRGRIYGYTF
TGTGCCTGGAGTCGGGGCAGGATCTATGGCTACACCTTC
>TRBV5-5|TRBJ2-5|-|TRBD1
CASRWTGETQYF
TGTGCCAGCAGGTGGACAGGGGAGACCCAGTACTTC
>TRBV15|TRBJ2-5|-|TRBD1
CATSREQGAAETQYF
TGTGCCACCAGCAGGGAACAGGGGGCTGCGGAGACCCAGTACTTC
>TRBV5-1|TRBJ1-6|once|-
CASSLVTDSPLHF
TGCGCCAGCAGCTTGGTGACGGATTCACCCCTCCACTTT
>TRBV5-1|TRBJ2-7|-|-
CASSLAGGAGYEQYF
TGCGCCAGCAGCTTGGCGGGTGGGGCTGGCTACGAGCAGTACTTC
>TRBV21-1|TRBJ1-4|-|-
CASRQRLEGIRYEKLFF
TGTGCCAGCAGACAAAGGTTGGAAGGGATTCGGTATGAAAAACTGTTTTTT
>TRBV5-6|TRBJ2-7|few|-
CASSLGTLQYEQYF
TGTGCCAGCAGCTTGGGGACCCTCCAGTACGAGCAGTACTTC
>TRBV10-3|TRBJ2-3|-|TRBD1
CATKGAWTDTQYF
TGTGCCACCAAGGGGGCCTGGACAGATACGCAGTATTTT
>TRBV24-1|TRBJ2-2|-|TRBD1
CATSDLRGQGTGELFF
TGTGCCACCAGTGATCTACGGGGACAGGGGACCGGGGAGCTGTTTTTT
>TRBV20-1|TRBJ1-5|few|-
CSATSGAEYQPQHF
TGCAGTGCTACTTCAGGGGCCGAATATCAGCCCCAGCATTTT
>TRBV12-3/TRBV12-4|TRBJ2-2|few|TRBD2
CASSSLAGDPGELFF
TGTGCCAGCAGTTCCCTAGCGGGAGATCCCGGGGAGCTGTTTTTT
>TRBV20-1|TRBJ1-5|few|-
CSARVLGAGNQPQHF
TGCAGTGCTAGAGTCCTAGGGGCGGGCAATCAGCCCCAGCATTTT
>TRBV7-2|TRBJ2-7|few|-
CASSSGQGFTYEQYF
TGTGCCAGCAGCTCGGGTCAGGGCTTTACCTACGAGCAGTACTTC
>TRBV29-1|TRBJ2-3|-|-
CSGADTGSTDTQYF
TGCAGCGGCGCCGATACTGGCAGCACAGATACGCAGTATTTT
>TRBV7-2|TRBJ2-5|many|-
CASSLGGAGWETQYF
TGTGCCAGCAGCTTGGGGGGGGCAGGCTGGGAGACCCAGTACTTC
>TRBV12-3/TRBV12-4|TRBJ2-3|few|TRBD1
CASSLVGQGATDTQYF
TGTGCCAGCAGTTTAGTTGGACAGGGGGCCACAGATACGCAGTATTTT
>TRBV5-1|TRBJ1-5|-|-
CASNHIGGRSQPQHF
TGCGCCAGCAATCACATCGGGGGGCGAAGTCAGCCCCAGCATTTT
>TRBV28|TRBJ2-3|-|-
CAESGALTDTQYF
TGTGCCGAGAGTGGGGCCCTCACAGATACGCAGTATTTT
>TRBV5-6|TRBJ1-1|many|-
CASSHRRGENTEAFF
TGTGCCAGCAGCCATCGGAGGGGGGAGAACACTGAAGCTTTCTTT
>TRBV7-8|TRBJ2-7|-|-
CASSLATPPRDANEQYF
TGTGCCAGCAGCTTAGCGACCCCTCCCAGGGATGCCAACGAGCAGTACTTC
>TRBV6-5|TRBJ1-2|few|-
CASSYLSTGTFNYGYTF
TGTGCCAGCAGTTACCTTTCAACAGGGACGTTCAACTATGGCTACACCTTC
>TRBV11-3|TRBJ2-7|few|TRBD1
CASSFDRGLSYEQYF
TGTGCCAGCAGCTTCGACAGGGGGCTCTCCTACGAGCAGTACTTC
>TRBV6-5|TRBJ2-7|few|-
CASSYRDTSYEQYF
TGTGCCAGCAGTTACCGGGACACCTCCTACGAGCAGTACTTC
>TRBV2|TRBJ2-2|few|-
CASSDPGQPTGELFF
TGTGCCAGCAGTGACCCCGGACAGCCGACCGGGGAGCTGTTTTTT
>TRBV19|TRBJ2-7|-|TRBD2
CASSIGGLGYEQYF
TGTGCCAGTAGTATTGGAGGACTAGGCTACGAGCAGTACTTC
>TRBV28|TRBJ2-3|many|-
CASSTLTDTQYF
TGTGCCAGCAGTACTCTCACAGATACGCAGTATTTT
>TRBV6-1|TRBJ1-6|-|-
CASKQGSGQTYNSPLHF
TGTGCCAGCAAGCAGGGGTCAGGGCAGACCTATAATTCACCCCTCCACTTT
>TRBV18|TRBJ2-2|-|TRBD1
CASSPPGTGSGELFF
TGTGCCAGCTCACCACCAGGGACAGGGTCCGGGGAGCTGTTTTTT
>TRBV12-3/TRBV12-4|TRBJ1-1|-|-
CASSLLDIDTEAFF
TGTGCCAGCAGTTTACTCGATATCGACACTGAAGCTTTCTTT
>TRBV9|TRBJ2-1|few|-
CASAHPGEQFF
TGTGCCAGCGCTCATCCGGGTGAGCAGTTCTTC
>TRBV20-1|TRBJ2-5|few|TRBD2
CSAREGTSGGTQETQYF
TGCAGTGCTAGAGAAGGGACTAGCGGGGGGACACAAGAGACCCAGTACTTC
>TRBV12-3/TRBV12-4|TRBJ2-3|many|TRBD2
CASSPGLAGISPYF
TGTGCCAGCAGTCCCGGACTAGCGGGAATTTCCCCGTATTTT
>TRBV6-6|TRBJ1-1|-|-
CASRRPTDVFF
TGTGCCAGCAGGAGGCCGACAGACGTCTTCTTT
>TRBV20-1|TRBJ2-2|-|TRBD2
CSARVRGGFGELFF
TGCAGTGCTAGAGTGCGGGGGGGCTTCGGGGAGCTGTTTTTT
>TRBV15|TRBJ2-7|-|TRBD2
CATSNAGVTSEQYF
TGTGCCACCAGCAACGCGGGAGTCACCTCCGAGCAGTACTTC
>TRBV14|TRBJ2-2|few|-
CASSQGVSVGELFF
TGTGCCAGCAGCCAAGGGGTTTCGGTCGGGGAGCTGTTTTTT
>TRBV6-1|TRBJ2-7|-|TRBD2
CASTTLAGSTYEQYF
TGTGCCAGCACCACACTAGCGGGCAGTACCTACGAGCAGTACTTC
>TRBV5-1|TRBJ2-1|-|TRBD2
CASSSLSGGYNEQFF
TGCGCCAGCAGCAGCCTTAGCGGGGGCTACAATGAGCAGTTCTTC
>TRBV4-2|TRBJ1-3|many|-
CASSPVGANSGNTIYF
TGTGCCAGCAGCCCCGTGGGGGCTAACTCTGGAAACACCATATATTTT
>TRBV7-8|TRBJ2-3|-|-
CASSLVWGGTDTQYF
TGTGCCAGCAGCTTAGTGTGGGGCGGCACAGATACGCAGTATTTT
>TRBV12-3/TRBV12-4|TRBJ2-1|-|TRBD1
CASSLSGVGQGRHNEQFF
TGTGCCAGCAGTTTATCGGGCGTAGGACAGGGCCGACACAATGAGCAGTTCTTC
>TRBV10-3|TRBJ1-2|-|TRBD1
CAISEPGGEVYGYTF
TGTGCCATCAGTGAACCAGGGGGCGAGGTCTATGGCTACACCTTC
>TRBV29-1|TRBJ2-1|many|TRBD2
CSAWTSRNEQFF
TGCAGCGCCTGGACTAGCAGAAATGAGCAGTTCTTC
>TRBV20-1|TRBJ2-1|-|TRBD2
CSAPRTSGRANEQFF
TGCAGTGCCCCCAGGACTAGCGGGAGGGCCAATGAGCAGTTCTTC
>TRBV5-6|TRBJ2-5|few|-
CASSPDRRETQYF
TGTGCCAGCAGCCCGGACCGGCGAGAGACCCAGTACTTC